The 23 T cell receptor beta chains below were found in one sample sequenced in a study of blood T cell repertoires in COVID-19. Profiling relied on immunoSEQ multiplex PCR, and the TCRdb table lists in-frame clones only, not all of them. The data contain 250,000 or so clones, around 88% of them singletons. Sequenced: peripheral blood. These receptors all come from a man older than 75 with acute or convalescent COVID-19.

The chain employs TRBV27 and TRBJ2-2; 9 positions match TRBD1. After removal of 7 bases from V and 4 bases from J, the junction contained 16 bases not matched to a gene. CDR1 MNHEY and CDR2 SMNVEV come from the germline V gene (reference sequence). The CDR3 contains 18 residues. The CDR3 reads CASILTSRDRVSTGELFF. Written as DNA, the CDR3 is TGTGCCAGCATTCTCACAAGCCGGGACAGGGTAAGCACCGGGGAGCTGTTTTTT.

Here the CDR3 DNA reads TGTGCCAGCAGTAACCGGGACAGGGGTCATGAGCAGTACTTC. Protein product: CASSNRDRGHEQYF. The genes are TRBV6-2 or TRBV6-3 and TRBJ2-7; 10 bases agree with TRBD1. The CDR3 totals 14 residues. V shed 5 bases, J shed 7 bases, and the junction held 8 bases outside the gene matches. CDR1 MNHEY and CDR2 SVGEGT come from the germline V gene.

The chain uses TRBV13 and TRBJ2-5, with 7 bases identical to TRBD1. With V trimmed by 5 bases and J by 5 bases, 5 bases remained unmatched. CDR1 and CDR2 (germline): PRHDT, FYEKMQ (reference sequence). CDR3 length: 13 amino acids. CDR3 coding DNA: TGTGCCAGCAGCCTAGACAGGGCCGAGACCCAGTACTTC. It is translated as CASSLDRAETQYF.

This sequence joins TRBV25-1 and TRBJ1-1, with D hard to call. The CDR3 spans 14 residues. Trimming shortened V by 7 bases and J by 5 bases, and 17 bases separated the two germline ends. CDR1 is MGHDK and CDR2 is SYGVNS in the germline V gene. The CDR3 sequence: CASISRGEGTEAFF. CDR3 coding DNA: TGTGCCAGCATCTCCCGGGGAGAGGGTACTGAAGCTTTCTTT. Full variable domain (rest looked up from reference TRBV25-1 and TRBJ1-1): EADIYQTPRYLVIGTGKKITLECSQTMGHDKMYWYQQDPGMELHLIHYSYGVNSTEKGDLSSESTVSRIRTEHFPLTLESARPSHTSQYLCASISRGEGTEAFFGQGTRLTVV.

V and J are TRBV4-1 and TRBJ2-1; D is perhaps TRBD1 (6 bases). Germline V lookup: CDR1 MGHRA, CDR2 YSYEKL. Trimming shortened V by 0 bases and J by 5 bases, and 11 bases separated the two germline ends. The CDR3 runs to 15 residues. The CDR3 region is CASSQEGDMNNEQFF. As DNA, the CDR3 is TGCGCCAGCAGCCAAGAAGGGGACATGAACAATGAGCAGTTCTTC.

The genes are TRBV6-5 and TRBJ1-1; unclear D gene. Germline loops: CDR1 MNHEY, CDR2 SVGAGI. V was clipped by 8 bases and J by 4 bases, with 8 bases between them. CDR3 length: 11 residues. The CDR3 nucleotides are TGTGCCAGCGGCCGGGGCACTGAAGCTTTCTTT. Protein product: CASGRGTEAFF.

V is TRBV7-9 and J is TRBJ1-1; maybe TRBD1 (6 bases). Per the germline V gene, CDR1 is SEHNR and CDR2 is FQNEAQ (reference sequence). Trimming shortened V by 2 bases and J by 2 bases, and 12 bases separated the two germline ends. This CDR3 is 15 amino acids long. The CDR3 is CASSLSGGRNTEAFF. The CDR3 DNA reads TGTGCCAGCAGCTTATCGGGGGGCCGTAACACTGAAGCTTTCTTT.

The chain couples TRBV7-9 to TRBJ1-2, with a tentative D call TRBD1 (5 bases). The CDR3 is 12 amino acids. Germline V gene lookup returns CDR1 SEHNR and CDR2 FQNEAQ (reference sequence). V shed 5 bases and J shed 5 bases, with 9 bases lying between them. DNA for the CDR3: TGTGCCAGCAGCCAGGGTAGATATGGCTACACCTTC. It codes for CASSQGRYGYTF.

The V and J genes are TRBV5-4 and TRBJ2-5, with D hard to call. Trimming pared 0 bases from V and 5 bases from J, leaving 11 bases between. The CDR3 sequence is 14 residues long. Germline V gives CDR1 SGHNT, CDR2 YYREEE (reference sequence). The CDR3 DNA reads TGTGCCAGCAGCTTGGTTGCTGGAGCGGAGACCCAGTACTTC. Its translation is CASSLVAGAETQYF.

The chain couples TRBV7-3 to TRBJ1-1; 10 bases agree with TRBD1. Germline values: CDR1 SGHTA, CDR2 FQGTGA. V was pared by 5 bases and J by 4 bases, with 7 bases of the junction left unmatched. The CDR3 contains 15 residues. CDR3 in amino acids: CASSQTTGGITEAFF. CDR3 DNA: TGTGCCAGCAGCCAGACGACAGGGGGCATCACTGAAGCTTTCTTT.

This chain connects TRBV18 to TRBJ2-6, with TRBD1 matching over 11 bases. The J segment lost 2 bases and the V segment lost 4 bases, leaving 4 bases of the junction unmatched. The germline CDR1 and CDR2 sequences are KGHSH and LQKENI. This CDR3 has 17 amino acids. In DNA, the CDR3 is TGTGCCAGCTCACAGGGGACAGGGGGAACTGGGGCCAACGTCCTGACTTTC. The encoded protein is CASSQGTGGTGANVLTF.

The chain employs TRBV6-5 and TRBJ2-1; TRBD1 might be the D (6 bases). Trimming left V 0 bases short and J 0 bases short, with 9 bases between. The CDR3 extends over 16 amino acids. Germline-derived CDR1 and CDR2 are MNHEY and SVGAGI. The CDR3 here is CASSYSGTHSYNEQFF. CDR3 in DNA: TGTGCCAGCAGTTACTCCGGGACACACTCCTACAATGAGCAGTTCTTC.

The V gene is TRBV9, the J gene TRBJ1-1; 8 nucleotides match TRBD1. Germline CDR1 and CDR2: SGDLS and YYNGEE. The trim removed 4 bases at V and 0 bases at J, leaving 5 bases unmatched. There are 15 residues in the CDR3. CDR3 coding DNA: TGTGCCAGCAGCCCGGGACAGGTGTTGAACACTGAAGCTTTCTTT. It is translated as CASSPGQVLNTEAFF. Using reference TRBV9 and TRBJ1-1 for the parts outside the CDR3, the full variable domain is DSGVTQTPKHLITATGQRVTLRCSPRSGDLSVYWYQQSLDQGLQFLIQYYNGEERAKGNILERFSAQQFPDLHSELNLSSLELGDSALYFCASSPGQVLNTEAFFGQGTRLTVV.

Of note for this clone: The sample carries other DNA sequences with the same CDR3. This sequence joins TRBV9 and TRBJ2-7; weak D call: TRBD1 (5 bases). The germline gives CDR1 SGDLS, CDR2 YYNGEE. V lost 0 bases and J 3 bases, leaving 10 bases between the germline ends. The CDR3 totals 14 residues. The CDR3 loop reads CASSVDGQGYEQYF. The CDR3 bases are TGTGCCAGCAGCGTAGACGGCCAGGGCTACGAGCAGTACTTC.

This chain links TRBV24-1 with TRBJ2-2; TRBD2 aligns across 9 bases. J was trimmed by 2 bases and V by 5 bases; bases with no gene match: 5. Germline V gene sequence: CDR1 KGHDR, CDR2 SFDVKD. CDR3 length: 16 residues. CDR3 protein: CATSGLTSGNTGELFF. CDR3 nucleotides: TGTGCCACCAGTGGGTTGACTAGCGGAAACACCGGGGAGCTGTTTTTT.

The V call is TRBV6-6, the J call TRBJ1-1, with D perhaps matching TRBD1 (5 bases). Trimming left V 7 bases short and J 4 bases short, with 13 bases between. CDR1 is MNHNY and CDR2 is SVGAGI in the germline V gene (reference sequence). CDR3 length equals 13 residues. CDR3 loop: CASTRAQGTEAFF. The CDR3 DNA is TGTGCCAGCACTAGGGCCCAGGGCACTGAAGCTTTCTTT.

This chain links TRBV5-1 with TRBJ1-3; 10 nucleotides match TRBD1. The V gene end was trimmed by 0 bases and the J gene end by 2 bases; junction bases not matched to a gene: 11. The germline gives CDR1 SGHRS, CDR2 YFSETQ. The CDR3 covers 19 residues. The CDR3 bases are TGCGCCAGCAGCTTGGGACAGGGGGCCGGACTGGGTCCTGGAAACACCATATATTTT. It codes for CASSLGQGAGLGPGNTIYF.

CDR3 region: CASSISPSLGELFF. The CDR3 DNA follows: TGTGCCAGCAGTATATCCCCTTCACTCGGGGAGCTGTTTTTT. The genes are TRBV6-5 and TRBJ2-2; no definite D call. The germline gives CDR1 MNHEY, CDR2 SVGAGI. The V end was cut by 5 bases, the J end by 7 bases, with 14 bases between. The CDR3 is made up of 14 amino acids.

The CDR3 sequence: CASTESGTGVHEQYF. CDR3 bases: TGTGCCAGCACCGAATCGGGGACAGGGGTCCACGAGCAGTACTTC. This chain uses TRBV3-1 (or the pseudogene TRBV3-2) with TRBJ2-7; 10 bases map to TRBD1. The V gene's germline CDR1 is LGHDT and CDR2 YNNKEL (reference sequence). After removal of 7 bases from V and 5 bases from J, the junction contained 11 bases not matched to a gene. The CDR3 runs 15 residues.

The chain couples TRBV5-1 to TRBJ2-3; 11 positions agree with TRBD1. The ends lost 4 bases at V and 14 bases at J; junction bases unmatched: 9. In germline, CDR1 is SGHRS, CDR2 YFSETQ. This CDR3 has 13 residues. The CDR3 sequence: CASSPEGQGVSYF. In DNA form, the CDR3 reads TGCGCCAGCAGCCCGGAGGGACAGGGGGTTTCGTATTTT.

The chain carries TRBV25-1 and TRBJ2-7; perhaps TRBD1 as D (6 bases). CDR3 length equals 12 residues. Per germline, CDR1 MGHDK and CDR2 SYGVNS. Trimming took off 8 bases at V and 3 bases at J, with 11 bases between the two ends. The CDR3 coding sequence is TGTGCCAGCGGACAGATCCTCTACGAGCAGTACTTC. This gives the protein CASGQILYEQYF.

The chain is built from TRBV4-1 and TRBJ1-4; possible D gene TRBD1, 5 bases. Deletions cut 1 base from V and 0 bases from J, with 12 bases between. Germline V gene data show CDR1 as MGHRA and CDR2 as YSYEKL. CDR3 length: 17 amino acids. The CDR3: CASSQGPGGPTNEKLFF. CDR3 in DNA: TGCGCCAGCAGCCAAGGTCCGGGGGGACCAACTAATGAAAAACTGTTTTTT.

A remark on this clone: This CDR3 is also generated by other DNA sequences in the sample. This chain links TRBV29-1 with TRBJ1-1; TRBD1 matches at 7 bases. This CDR3 has 12 residues. Germline CDR1 and CDR2: SQVTM and ANQGSEA. Losses at the gene ends were 4 bases for V and 1 base for J; bases not matched to a gene: 0. The CDR3: CSVGQGNTEAFF. For the CDR3, the DNA is TGCAGCGTTGGACAGGGGAACACTGAAGCTTTCTTT.